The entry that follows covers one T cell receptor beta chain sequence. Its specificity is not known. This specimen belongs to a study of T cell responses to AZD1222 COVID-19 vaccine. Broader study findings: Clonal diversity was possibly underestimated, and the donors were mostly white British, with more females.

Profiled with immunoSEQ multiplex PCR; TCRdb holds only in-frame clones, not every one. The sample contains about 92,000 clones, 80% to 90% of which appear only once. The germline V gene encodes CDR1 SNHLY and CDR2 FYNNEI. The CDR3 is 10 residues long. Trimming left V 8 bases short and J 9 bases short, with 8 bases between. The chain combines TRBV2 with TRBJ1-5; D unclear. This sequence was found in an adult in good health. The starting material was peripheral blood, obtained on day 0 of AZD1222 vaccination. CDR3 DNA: TGTGCCAGCGGCTACAGGCCCCAGCATTTT. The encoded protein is CASGYRPQHF.